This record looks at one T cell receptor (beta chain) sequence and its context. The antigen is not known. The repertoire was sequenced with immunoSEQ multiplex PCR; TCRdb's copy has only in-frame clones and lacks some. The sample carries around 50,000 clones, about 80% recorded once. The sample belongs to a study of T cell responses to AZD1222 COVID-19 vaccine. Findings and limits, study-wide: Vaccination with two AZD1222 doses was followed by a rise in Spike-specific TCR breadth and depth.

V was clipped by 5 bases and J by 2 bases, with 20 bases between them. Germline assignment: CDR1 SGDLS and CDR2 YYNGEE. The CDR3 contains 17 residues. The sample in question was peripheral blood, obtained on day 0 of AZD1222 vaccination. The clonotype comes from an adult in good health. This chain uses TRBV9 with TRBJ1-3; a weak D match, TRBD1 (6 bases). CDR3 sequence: CASRRGGHQVTGNTIYF. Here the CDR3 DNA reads TGTGCCAGCAGACGAGGGGGACATCAGGTTACTGGAAACACCATATATTTT.